One sample yielded the 25 T cell receptor beta chains listed below, sequenced in a study of human T cells and chemical hapten exposure. The time point here: pre-sensitization, week 0. The treatment denotes: therapeutic diphenylcyclopropenone sensitization with weekly scalp DPC. TCRdb reanalysed the RACE reads using MiXCR and keeps one entry per CDR3 protein. The sample has tens of thousands of distinct CDR3 sequences, about 14% seen once. Source: whole blood, taken in connection with sensitization to the hapten diphenylcyclopropenone (DPC). The receptors derive from a woman between 50 and 59 years old with alopecia areata. Some clones in this sample may be carry-over from other donors' samples.

About this clonotype itself: A much larger clone differs by one base, so this may be a read error. This chain links TRBV6-2 or TRBV6-3 with TRBJ2-1; tentatively, D is TRBD2 (5 bases). This CDR3 comprises 12 residues. The V gene's germline CDR1 is MNHEY and CDR2 SVGEGT. CDR3 DNA: TGTGCCAGCAGCACTAGGAATTATGAGCAGCTCTTC. This codes for CASSTRNYEQLF.

This clonotype has only a few counts. The chain has TRBV18 and TRBJ2-3; possible D gene TRBD2, 6 bases. With 5 bases removed from V and 0 bases from J, the gap between germline ends came to 15 bases. The CDR3 consists of 16 residues. CDR1 is KGHSH and CDR2 is LQKENI in the germline V gene. CDR3 in amino acids: CASSTTGVVSTDTQYF. The CDR3 region has the DNA TGTGCCAGCTCAACAACGGGAGTGGTTAGCACAGATACGCAGTATTTT.

This clonotype was found a few times. The chain employs TRBV27 and TRBJ1-1; 7 nucleotides line up with TRBD1. In germline, CDR1 is MNHEY, CDR2 SMNVEV (reference sequence). J lost 0 bases, V lost 3 bases, and 10 bases had no gene match. This CDR3 has 17 residues. CDR3 residues: CASSFRGRGQLNTEAFF. The CDR3 DNA is TGTGCCAGCAGTTTCCGAGGCCGGGGACAGCTGAACACTGAAGCTTTCTTT.

The chain employs TRBV15 and TRBJ2-5, with D perhaps TRBD2 (6 bases). The length of the CDR3 is 17 residues. V was clipped by 3 bases and J by 4 bases, with 21 bases between them. Germline assignment: CDR1 LNHNV and CDR2 YYDKDF (reference sequence). In DNA form, the CDR3 reads TGTGCCACCAGCAGGGCCATATCGGGGGACGTACCAGAGACCCAGTACTTC. Its protein product is CATSRAISGDVPETQYF.

This clonotype was seen more than once but under ten times. The CDR3, as DNA: TGTGCCAGCAGCTTAGTGGGCAGGGGAGGAAGCTATGGCTACACCTTC. It yields the protein CASSLVGRGGSYGYTF. The genes are TRBV7-6 and TRBJ1-2, with D tentatively TRBD1 (6 bases). This CDR3 is built from 16 residues. Deletions cut 1 base from V and 4 bases from J, with 16 bases between. Germline CDR1 reads SGHVS; CDR2 reads FNYEAQ.

In this sample, this clonotype turned up many times. The chain employs TRBV7-8 and TRBJ2-1, with D unclear. V shed 6 bases and J shed 9 bases, with 12 bases lying between them. The CDR3 runs to 12 residues. Germline CDR1 SGHVS, CDR2 FQNEAQ. Here the CDR3 DNA reads TGTGCCAGCAGAGACGCAAGTCTTGAGCAGTTCTTC. Translated: CASRDASLEQFF.

The CDR3 here is CASSQDLGRHNEQFF. For the CDR3, the DNA is TGTGCCAGCAGCCAAGACCTGGGACGGCACAATGAGCAGTTCTTC. The V call is TRBV3-1, the J call TRBJ2-1; D tentatively fits TRBD1 or TRBD2 (5 bases each). Germline V gene sequence: CDR1 LGHDT, CDR2 YNNKEL (reference sequence). This CDR3 is built from 15 residues. Trimming removed 0 bases at V and 5 bases at J, with 11 bases between.

This clonotype was seen a few times. This chain joins TRBV28 and TRBJ1-6; 8 bases line up with TRBD1. The V gene's germline CDR1 is MDHEN and CDR2 SYDVKM. The CDR3 has 16 residues. Trimming removed 7 bases from V and 8 bases from J; junction bases left unmatched: 13. The CDR3 here is CASTPPVGQGDSPLHF. The CDR3 DNA follows: TGTGCCAGCACCCCCCCGGTCGGACAGGGAGATTCACCCCTCCACTTT.

This clonotype was counted between two and nine times. J is TRBJ1-1 and V is TRBV27, with 11 bases that match TRBD1. The CDR3 extends over 18 amino acids. The ends lost 6 bases at V and 4 bases at J; junction bases unmatched: 16. CDR1 is MNHEY and CDR2 is SMNVEV in the germline V gene (reference sequence). The CDR3 spells CASRDNPGQGVRSTEAFF. DNA of the CDR3: TGTGCCAGCAGGGACAATCCGGGACAGGGGGTGCGGAGCACTGAAGCTTTCTTT.

This clonotype was found a few times. The chain carries TRBV5-1 and TRBJ2-7, with D perhaps matching TRBD2 (6 bases). Looked up from germline, CDR1 is SGHRS and CDR2 is YFSETQ. The CDR3 sequence is 15 residues long. The V and J ends lost 4 bases and 4 bases respectively, with 18 bases between them. CDR3 in DNA: TGCGCCAGCAGCCGGGGGTCGGCAGGGACTTACGAGCAGTACTTC. Its protein product is CASSRGSAGTYEQYF. The whole variable domain, filled in from reference TRBV5-1 and TRBJ2-7, reads KAGVTQTPRYLIKTRGQQVTLSCSPISGHRSVSWYQQTPGQGLQFLFEYFSETQRNKGNFPGRFSGRQFSNSRSEMNVSTLELGDSALYLCASSRGSAGTYEQYFGPGTRLTVT.

CDR3 in amino acids: CSARGRGAIHEAFF. DNA for the CDR3: TGCAGTGCTAGAGGAAGAGGAGCGATCCATGAAGCTTTCTTT. The rearrangement uses TRBV20-1 and TRBJ1-1, with unresolved D. Trimming took 1 base from V and 7 from J, leaving 16 bases between them. The germline gives CDR1 DFQATT, CDR2 SNEGSKA (reference sequence). This CDR3 has 14 amino acids.

This clonotype was observed a few times. The V call is TRBV12-3 or TRBV12-4, the J call TRBJ1-4; D perhaps matches TRBD1 (5 bases). V shed 5 bases and J shed 0 bases, with 10 bases lying between them. This CDR3 spans 15 amino acids. This CDR3 is CASSAGFATNEKLFF. The DNA for the CDR3 is TGTGCCAGCAGTGCAGGGTTTGCAACTAATGAAAAACTGTTTTTT.

This clonotype was recorded at least ten times. The CDR3 DNA follows: TGTGCGATCCGTAAGGGGTCAGGGATGGCGAACACCGGGGAGCTGTTTTTT. Its translation is CAIRKGSGMANTGELFF. The chain links TRBV28 to TRBJ2-2, with a possible D match to TRBD1 (5 bases). Looked up from germline, CDR1 is MDHEN and CDR2 is SYDVKM. The CDR3 totals 17 residues. The entire variable domain, with the rest obtained from reference TRBV28 and TRBJ2-2, is as follows: DVKVTQSSRYLVKRTGEKVFLECVQDMDHENMFWYRQDPGLGLRLIYFSYDVKMKEKGDIPEGYSVSREKKERFSLILESASTNQTSMYLCAIRKGSGMANTGELFFGEGSRLTVL.

Only a few counts were recorded for this clonotype. The V call is TRBV27, the J call TRBJ2-7; 7 positions agree with TRBD2. Germline V CDR1 and CDR2: MNHEY, SMNVEV (reference sequence). The CDR3 spans 18 residues. After removal of 1 base from V and 5 bases from J, the junction contained 17 bases not matched to a gene. CDR3 DNA sequence: TGTGCCAGCAGTTTATTCCGCGCGGGCGGGAGTGCTTTTCACGAGCAGTACTTC. Translation: CASSLFRAGGSAFHEQYF.

V usage is TRBV24-1 and J usage is TRBJ2-5; D could derive from TRBD1 or TRBD2 (5 bases each). This CDR3 is built from 14 residues. V was cut by 3 bases and J by 1 base, with 8 bases left in between. CDR1 and CDR2 (germline): KGHDR, SFDVKD. The CDR3 bases are TGTGCCACCAGTGATCCGGGACGCCAAGAGACCCAGTACTTC. This codes for CATSDPGRQETQYF.

The table lists this clonotype with a few counts. The rearrangement links TRBV28 to TRBJ1-5, with D possibly being TRBD1 (6 bases). Germline values: CDR1 MDHEN, CDR2 SYDVKM. V was clipped by 6 bases and J by 4 bases, with 10 bases between them. The CDR3 consists of 13 residues. CDR3 in DNA: TGTGCCAGCAGGCACAGGGTAAATCAGCCCCAGCATTTT. It yields the protein CASRHRVNQPQHF.

This clonotype came up many times. CDR3 residues: CASSLNRSRGSGYTF. For the CDR3, the DNA is TGTGCCAGCAGCTTAAATCGTAGCAGGGGTAGTGGCTACACCTTC. The chain is built from TRBV11-2 and TRBJ1-2; a possible D gene is TRBD1 (6 bases). Germline V gives CDR1 SGHAT, CDR2 FQNNGV. V was shortened by 2 bases and J by 7 bases, with 17 bases between the two germline ends. CDR3 length: 15 residues.

The table lists this clonotype with a few counts. This chain uses TRBV30 with TRBJ1-2; the D gene is possibly TRBD1 (5 bases). V lost 4 bases to trimming and J lost 4 bases, with 22 bases between them. The V gene's germline CDR1 is GTSNPN and CDR2 SVGIG (reference sequence). The CDR3 consists of 16 residues. The CDR3 DNA sequence: TGTGCCTGGAACGGGGCGCGCGGTTCTCTTGGCTATGGCTACACCTTC. Its translation: CAWNGARGSLGYGYTF. Looking up the rest from reference TRBV30 and TRBJ1-2 gives the full variable domain: SQTIHQWPATLVQPVGSPLSLECTVEGTSNPNLYWYRQAAGRGLQLLFYSVGIGQISSEVPQNLSASRPQDRQFILSSKKLLLSDSGFYLCAWNGARGSLGYGYTFGSGTRLTVV.

This rearrangement joins TRBV3-1 to TRBJ2-2; 8 nucleotides match TRBD1. The CDR3 extends over 16 amino acids. Germline V CDR1 and CDR2: LGHDT, YNNKEL (reference sequence). V was clipped by 4 bases and J by 2 bases; unmatched bases: 6. CDR3 loop: CASSRRGPHNTGELFF. The CDR3 region has the DNA TGTGCCAGCAGCCGCAGGGGGCCGCATAACACCGGGGAGCTGTTTTTT.

This clonotype was detected only a few times. The CDR3: CAWSRLRGGGYGYTF. The CDR3, as DNA: TGTGCCTGGAGTAGGCTTCGGGGAGGCGGCTATGGCTACACCTTC. This rearrangement joins TRBV30 to TRBJ1-2; no clear D gene. V shed 2 bases and J shed 4 bases, with 17 bases lying between them. CDR3 length: 15 residues. CDR1 is GTSNPN and CDR2 is SVGIG in the germline V gene (reference sequence).

The rearrangement uses TRBV7-2 and TRBJ1-5; D gene unclear. Deletions cut 2 bases from V and 0 bases from J, with 20 bases between. This CDR3 is 19 amino acids long. Germline values: CDR1 SGHTA, CDR2 FQGNSA. The CDR3 DNA reads as TGTGCCAGCAGCTTAACCCCCTTCGCGGACTATTATAGCAATCAGCCCCAGCATTTT. This sequence encodes CASSLTPFADYYSNQPQHF.

In this sample, this clonotype turned up a few times. The chain employs TRBV19 and TRBJ2-7; D remains ambiguous. This CDR3 comprises 14 residues. Trimming took off 8 bases at V and 1 base at J, with 15 bases between the two ends. Germline CDR1 and CDR2: LNHDA and SQIVND (reference sequence). The DNA of the CDR3 is TGTGCCAGTTCGACCCCTCGTAAATCCTACGAGCAGTACTTC. Its protein product is CASSTPRKSYEQYF.

This clonotype was counted only a few times. The rearrangement uses TRBV24-1 and TRBJ2-3, with TRBD2 identical over 9 bases. The CDR3 covers 16 residues. Per germline, CDR1 KGHDR and CDR2 SFDVKD. The J segment lost 4 bases and the V segment lost 6 bases, leaving 10 bases of the junction unmatched. CDR3 amino acids: CATSPRSGSGADTQYF. The CDR3 DNA reads as TGTGCCACCAGTCCACGTAGCGGGAGCGGTGCAGATACGCAGTATTTT.

This clonotype was observed a few times. The chain combines TRBV5-4 with TRBJ2-4, with TRBD2 matching 7 bases. This CDR3 is built from 18 residues. Germline-derived CDR1 and CDR2 are SGHNT and YYREEE (reference sequence). Trimming took 5 bases from V and 3 from J; bases not matched to a gene: 17. The chain's CDR3 is CASSSRRNRGTIKNIQYF. CDR3 nucleotide sequence: TGTGCCAGCAGTTCCCGGCGGAATAGAGGGACTATCAAAAACATTCAGTACTTC.

This clonotype turned up a few times. This chain connects TRBV12-3 or TRBV12-4 to TRBJ2-7; 10 nucleotides agree with TRBD1. Unmatched junction bases numbered 15, after V lost 3 bases and J lost 4 bases. The CDR3 has 18 amino acids. CDR3 bases: TGTGCCAGCAGTTTCGATGTCCCGGGACAGGGGTTTGTTTACGAGCAGTACTTC. Amino acid sequence: CASSFDVPGQGFVYEQYF.